Shown below are 17 T cell receptor beta chains from a single sample sequenced in a study of T cell repertoires in cytomegalovirus infection. TCRdb passed the reads through MiXCR, listing each CDR3 protein once. Of roughly 180,000 distinct CDR3 sequences detected, under 30% appear once; the ten largest clones hold about 31%. The sequencing input was PBMCs. These receptor sequences come from a human donor in good health (CMV status not recorded). Some clones in this sample may be carry-over from other donors' samples.

In its sample, this clonotype was seen a few times. The V gene is TRBV2, the J gene TRBJ1-4; no definite D call. The CDR3 sequence is 13 residues long. The germline gives CDR1 SNHLY, CDR2 FYNNEI. V lost 2 bases to trimming and J lost 4 bases, with 5 bases between them. In DNA form, the CDR3 reads TGTGCCAGCAGTGAAAACTTTAATGAAAAACTGTTTTTT. Translated, it gives CASSENFNEKLFF.

This chain connects TRBV7-2 to TRBJ2-5, with D possibly matching TRBD1 (6 bases). Trimming shortened V by 4 bases and J by 5 bases, and 14 bases separated the two germline ends. The CDR3 covers 14 residues. Per germline, CDR1 SGHTA and CDR2 FQGNSA. CDR3 DNA: TGTGCCAGCAGCTCATCAGGGGTGGGGGAGACCCAGTACTTC. Protein: CASSSSGVGETQYF. The full variable domain, in which reference TRBV7-2 and TRBJ2-5 provide the parts outside the CDR3, is GAGVSQSPSNKVTEKGKDVELRCDPISGHTALYWYRQSLGQGLEFLIYFQGNSAPDKSGLPSDRFSAERTGGSVSTLTIQRTQQEDSAVYLCASSSSGVGETQYFGPGTRLLVL.

This clonotype was seen a handful of times. This chain uses TRBV29-1 with TRBJ2-5; D might be TRBD2 (6 bases). Germline CDR1 reads SQVTM; CDR2 reads ANQGSEA. V was pared by 7 bases and J by 5 bases, with 11 bases between. The length of the CDR3 is 11 residues. CDR3 amino acids: CSALRGETQYF. In DNA form, the CDR3 reads TGCAGCGCGCTTCGGGGGGAGACCCAGTACTTC.

In this sample, this clonotype turned up a few times. The chain is built from TRBV19 and TRBJ1-2, with a possible D match to TRBD1 (5 bases). V was clipped by 5 bases and J by 3 bases, with 22 bases between them. Per the germline V gene, CDR1 is LNHDA and CDR2 is SQIVND (reference sequence). This CDR3 has 17 residues. The CDR3 region is CASSVDNGRRPHYGYTF. For the CDR3, the DNA is TGTGCCAGTAGTGTGGACAATGGACGGCGCCCGCACTATGGCTACACCTTC.

This clonotype has a single count. This rearrangement joins TRBV27 to TRBJ1-1, with D maybe TRBD1 (5 bases). CDR3 length: 14 amino acids. Germline V gene lookup returns CDR1 MNHEY and CDR2 SMNVEV (reference sequence). Trimming took 6 bases from V and 0 from J, leaving 11 bases between them. The CDR3 coding sequence is TGTGCCAGCAGCCTGGGGGAGGTGAACACTGAAGCTTTCTTT. It is translated as CASSLGEVNTEAFF.

The rearrangement joins TRBV7-2 to TRBJ1-3; TRBD1 matches 8 bases. V was clipped by 4 bases and J by 8 bases; unmatched bases: 4. The CDR3 covers 13 residues. CDR1 and CDR2 from the germline V gene are SGHTA and FQGNSA. CDR3 DNA: TGTGCCAGCAGCTCGACAGGGGCGCACACCATATATTTT. Its translation is CASSSTGAHTIYF.

The rearrangement joins TRBV30 to TRBJ1-2; D unclear. Trimming removed 8 bases at V and 4 bases at J, with 11 bases between. CDR3 length: 11 residues. Germline CDR1 is GTSNPN and CDR2 is SVGIG (reference sequence). CDR3 coding DNA: TGTGCCGGCAGACGGATCTATGGCTACACCTTC. Translating it yields CAGRRIYGYTF.

V gene TRBV12-3 or TRBV12-4 combines with J gene TRBJ1-3, with a tentative D call TRBD1 (5 bases). This CDR3 spans 16 amino acids. Trimming removed 3 bases at V and 4 bases at J, with 16 bases between. CDR3 sequence: CASSFGSRVGGNTIYF. The DNA for the CDR3 is TGTGCCAGCAGTTTTGGGAGCAGGGTAGGCGGAAACACCATATATTTT.

This clonotype was seen repeatedly, ten times or more. This chain uses TRBV7-2 with TRBJ2-7, with D tentatively TRBD1 (5 bases). The germline gives CDR1 SGHTA, CDR2 FQGNSA. Trimming shortened V by 1 base and J by 0 bases, and 10 bases separated the two germline ends. This CDR3 is 15 amino acids long. The CDR3 DNA reads TGTGCCAGCAGCTTAGGGCAGGGCTCCTCCTACGAGCAGTACTTC. Protein product: CASSLGQGSSYEQYF. Full variable domain (outside the CDR3, taken from reference TRBV7-2 and TRBJ2-7): GAGVSQSPSNKVTEKGKDVELRCDPISGHTALYWYRQSLGQGLEFLIYFQGNSAPDKSGLPSDRFSAERTGGSVSTLTIQRTQQEDSAVYLCASSLGQGSSYEQYFGPGTRLTVT.

This clonotype was counted between two and nine times. The rearrangement links TRBV7-2 to TRBJ1-5; no reliable D call. The CDR3 contains 15 residues. CDR1 is SGHTA and CDR2 is FQGNSA in the germline V gene. The ends were cut back, 6 bases at V and 5 bases at J, with 17 bases in the middle. CDR3 amino acids: CASSKDGWGDQPQHF. The CDR3 DNA reads TGTGCCAGCAGTAAGGACGGTTGGGGAGATCAGCCCCAGCATTTT.

The chain uses TRBV5-1 and TRBJ2-5; no clear D gene. Trimming took off 0 bases at V and 0 bases at J, with 9 bases between the two ends. The CDR3 is 15 amino acids. CDR1 is SGHRS, CDR2 YFSETQ, per germline. The CDR3 loop is CASSLVAADQETQYF. Written as DNA, the CDR3 is TGCGCCAGCAGCTTGGTGGCAGCCGACCAAGAGACCCAGTACTTC.

The gene calls are TRBV5-1 and TRBJ1-1; tentatively, D is TRBD1 (5 bases). Per the germline V gene, CDR1 is SGHRS and CDR2 is YFSETQ. The germline V and J ends were trimmed by 4 bases and 4 bases, with 17 bases remaining between them. This CDR3 is built from 15 residues. CDR3 amino acids: CASSPHLSGGTEAFF. Here the CDR3 DNA reads TGCGCCAGCAGCCCGCATCTCTCCGGGGGCACTGAAGCTTTCTTT. Full variable domain (remainder filled in from reference TRBV5-1 and TRBJ1-1): KAGVTQTPRYLIKTRGQQVTLSCSPISGHRSVSWYQQTPGQGLQFLFEYFSETQRNKGNFPGRFSGRQFSNSRSEMNVSTLELGDSALYLCASSPHLSGGTEAFFGQGTRLTVV.

The rearrangement links TRBV7-2 to TRBJ1-2, with D maybe TRBD1 (5 bases). The germline CDR1 and CDR2 sequences are SGHTA and FQGNSA. The V end was cut by 3 bases, the J end by 8 bases, with 13 bases between. CDR3 length equals 13 residues. The CDR3 loop reads CASSFTGTPGYTF. The DNA for the CDR3 is TGTGCCAGCAGCTTTACCGGGACCCCGGGCTACACCTTC.

As to this clonotype: It may be a read error: a sequence one base away is much more abundant. This chain connects TRBV12-3 or TRBV12-4 to TRBJ2-5; the match to TRBD1 covers 9 bases. The CDR3 has 15 amino acids. With V trimmed by 4 bases and J by 5 bases, 8 bases remained unmatched. As DNA, the CDR3 is TGTGCCAGCAGTTCAGCCGGGACAGGGTCGGAGACCCAGTACTTC. It is translated as CASSSAGTGSETQYF.

J is TRBJ2-3 and V is TRBV18; 7 positions agree with TRBD1. Germline V CDR1 and CDR2: KGHSH, LQKENI. The CDR3 has 17 residues. The V segment lost 2 bases and the J segment 1 base; nucleotides outside the gene matches: 9. The DNA of the CDR3 is TGTGCCAGCTCACCAGACTCCTTAGGGGGCGGCACAGATACGCAGTATTTT. It encodes CASSPDSLGGGTDTQYF.

This clonotype was counted a few times. The chain has TRBV6-2 or TRBV6-3 and TRBJ2-7; D gene ambiguous. CDR3 length equals 13 residues. V was shortened by 5 bases and J by 3 bases, with 11 bases between the two germline ends. Looked up from germline, CDR1 is MNHEY and CDR2 is SVGEGT. The CDR3 sequence: CASSPGGFYEQYF. CDR3 nucleotide sequence: TGTGCCAGCAGTCCGGGTGGATTCTACGAGCAGTACTTC.

This clonotype was found once. The chain couples TRBV4-3 to TRBJ2-1; D is uncertain. V was clipped by 0 bases and J by 2 bases, with 14 bases between them. Germline V gives CDR1 LGHNA, CDR2 YSLEER. The CDR3 spans 17 residues. CDR3 protein: CASSQDTGRAAYNEQFF. DNA of the CDR3: TGCGCCAGCAGCCAAGATACGGGTCGTGCTGCCTACAATGAGCAGTTCTTC.